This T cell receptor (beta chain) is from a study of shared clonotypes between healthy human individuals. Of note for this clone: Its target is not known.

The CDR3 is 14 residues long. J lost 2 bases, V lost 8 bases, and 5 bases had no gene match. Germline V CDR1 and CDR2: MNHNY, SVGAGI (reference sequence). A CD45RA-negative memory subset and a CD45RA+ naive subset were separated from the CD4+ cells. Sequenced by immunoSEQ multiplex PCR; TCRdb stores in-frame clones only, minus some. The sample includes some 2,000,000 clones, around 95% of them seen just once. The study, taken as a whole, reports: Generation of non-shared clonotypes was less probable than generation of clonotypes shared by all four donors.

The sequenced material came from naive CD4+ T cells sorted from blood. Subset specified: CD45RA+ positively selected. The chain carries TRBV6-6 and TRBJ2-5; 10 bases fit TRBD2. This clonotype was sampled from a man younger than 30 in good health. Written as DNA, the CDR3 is TGTGCCAGCGTCGCGACTAGCGGGCAAGAGACCCAGTACTTC. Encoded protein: CASVATSGQETQYF.